Listed here are 24 T cell receptor beta chains from one sample, sequenced in a study of blood T cell repertoires in COVID-19 (dated by TCRdb to between 2020 and 2021). The library was obtained by the immunoSEQ multiplex PCR assay. TCRdb holds this immuneACCESS table with in-frame rearrangements only. Some clones are missing; in checked studies, unresolved V genes explain under half, and the rest has no known cause. The sample table contains 210,000 or so clones; only one count was recorded for less than 85% of them. The ten biggest clones cover over 6% of the sample. Sequencing was done on a sample of peripheral blood. These receptors all come from a woman older than 75 with COVID-19, enrolled during active disease.

This clone was seen just once. V is TRBV18 and J is TRBJ2-7, with 9 bases that match TRBD1. The CDR3 length is 14 residues. Germline values: CDR1 KGHSH, CDR2 LQKENI. V gave up 2 bases and J gave up 3 bases; unmatched junction bases: 2. CDR3 nucleotide sequence: TGTGCCAGCTCACCAGGGGACAGGGTCTACGAGCAGTACTTC. This encodes CASSPGDRVYEQYF.

This clone has only a few counts. V is TRBV6-2 or TRBV6-3 and J is TRBJ1-4, with D perhaps TRBD1 (5 bases). Germline V gene sequence: CDR1 MNHEY, CDR2 SVGEGT. Between the trimmed V and J ends, which lost 0 bases and 8 bases, there was a span of 7 bases. The CDR3 is 13 amino acids. CDR3 region: CASSYSQGEKLFF. The CDR3 DNA is TGTGCCAGCAGTTACTCCCAGGGCGAAAAACTGTTTTTT.

The chain carries TRBV6-5 and TRBJ2-7; 11 nucleotides align to TRBD2. The germline gives CDR1 MNHEY, CDR2 SVGAGI. V lost 7 bases and J lost 3; bases outside the gene matches: 8. The CDR3 is 15 residues long. In DNA, the CDR3 is TGTGCCAGCAACAAATTAGCGGGGGGGAACTACGAGCAGTACTTC. Its translation is CASNKLAGGNYEQYF.

V and J are TRBV3-1 (or the pseudogene TRBV3-2) and TRBJ1-1; D ambiguous. The germline CDR1 and CDR2 sequences are LGHDT and YNNKEL (reference sequence). V lost 1 base to trimming and J lost 4 bases, with 13 bases between them. The CDR3 covers 15 residues. CDR3 sequence: CASSQGLLVGTEAFF. CDR3 DNA sequence: TGTGCCAGCAGCCAAGGACTGCTCGTGGGCACTGAAGCTTTCTTT.

The chain links TRBV5-6 to TRBJ2-3, with D perhaps matching TRBD1 (6 bases). V was cut by 4 bases and J by 6 bases, with 15 bases left in between. From germline, CDR1 is SGHDT and CDR2 YYEEEE. The CDR3 has 14 residues. CDR3 nucleotide sequence: TGTGCCAGCAGCCGACGATCTCAGGGGGATACGCAGTATTTT. Translation: CASSRRSQGDTQYF.

This clone is a singleton in its sample. V and J are TRBV2 and TRBJ2-2; 8 nucleotides align to TRBD2. The CDR3 has 15 residues. Unmatched junction bases numbered 4, after V lost 4 bases and J lost 3 bases. Germline CDR1 and CDR2: SNHLY and FYNNEI. CDR3 sequence: CASSGVAGYTGELFF. CDR3 DNA sequence: TGTGCCAGCAGTGGGGTAGCGGGATACACCGGGGAGCTGTTTTTT.

V gene TRBV2 combines with J gene TRBJ1-2; TRBD1 might be the D (5 bases). The CDR3 has 13 amino acids. Trimming took off 8 bases at V and 5 bases at J, with 15 bases between the two ends. The V gene's germline CDR1 is SNHLY and CDR2 FYNNEI. CDR3 nucleotides: TGTGCCAGCGGACAACAGGAACTATATGGCTACACCTTC. This gives the protein CASGQQELYGYTF.

The chain links TRBV9 to TRBJ1-2; D is possibly TRBD1 (5 bases). V was shortened by 5 bases and J by 3 bases, with 11 bases between the two germline ends. In germline, CDR1 is SGDLS, CDR2 YYNGEE. The CDR3 spans 13 residues. The chain's CDR3 is CASSSGADYGYTF. CDR3 nucleotide sequence: TGTGCCAGCAGTTCTGGGGCTGACTATGGCTACACCTTC.

This clone was counted only a few times. The gene calls are TRBV29-1 and TRBJ1-1; D ambiguous. Germline V gene lookup returns CDR1 SQVTM and CDR2 ANQGSEA. CDR3 length: 14 residues. Deletions cut 4 bases from V and 0 bases from J, with 12 bases between. CDR3 protein: CSVVGRPVNTEAFF. As DNA, the CDR3 is TGCAGCGTTGTCGGCAGGCCCGTGAACACTGAAGCTTTCTTT.

This clone was found a few times. The genes are TRBV11-2 and TRBJ1-2, with 8 bases fitting TRBD1. The V and J ends lost 4 bases and 5 bases, in that order; junction bases with no gene match: 6. Germline V gene sequence: CDR1 SGHAT, CDR2 FQNNGV. The CDR3 consists of 14 residues. DNA of the CDR3: TGTGCCAGCAGCTCCCCGGACAGGGCATATGGCTACACCTTC. As protein: CASSSPDRAYGYTF.

J is TRBJ1-5 and V is TRBV5-1; TRBD1 matches at 10 bases. Trimming removed 0 bases from V and 4 bases from J; junction bases left unmatched: 1. Germline assignment: CDR1 SGHRS and CDR2 YFSETQ. The CDR3 runs 15 residues. The CDR3 is CASSLGTGGNQPQHF. The CDR3 DNA sequence: TGCGCCAGCAGCTTGGGGACAGGGGGGAATCAGCCCCAGCATTTT.

The chain combines TRBV6-1 with TRBJ2-5; 8 nucleotides align to TRBD2. After removal of 1 base from V and 4 bases from J, the junction contained 5 bases not matched to a gene. Germline V gives CDR1 MNHNS, CDR2 SASEGT. The CDR3 spans 15 residues. DNA of the CDR3: TGTGCCAGCAGTGAAGGGGCGGCGGGGGGAGAGACCCAGTACTTC. Translation gives CASSEGAAGGETQYF.

V and J are TRBV7-8 and TRBJ1-5, with D perhaps matching TRBD1 (6 bases). The V end was cut by 5 bases, the J end by 4 bases, with 9 bases between. Germline-derived CDR1 and CDR2 are SGHVS and FQNEAQ. The CDR3 covers 13 residues. The CDR3 DNA is TGTGCCAGCAGCCCGGACAGAAATCAGCCCCAGCATTTT. It encodes CASSPDRNQPQHF.

The chain combines TRBV25-1 with TRBJ2-3, with no clear D. Germline values: CDR1 MGHDK, CDR2 SYGVNS. CDR3 length equals 10 residues. Trimming stripped 7 bases from V and 8 bases from J, with 7 bases between. CDR3 protein: CASIPGTQYF. CDR3 nucleotides: TGTGCCAGCATCCCAGGTACGCAGTATTTT. The variable domain in full, with the rest retrieved from reference TRBV25-1 and TRBJ2-3, is EADIYQTPRYLVIGTGKKITLECSQTMGHDKMYWYQQDPGMELHLIHYSYGVNSTEKGDLSSESTVSRIRTEHFPLTLESARPSHTSQYLCASIPGTQYFGPGTRLTVL.

The gene calls are TRBV10-3 and TRBJ1-4, with a weak D call TRBD1 (5 bases). The CDR3 covers 16 residues. Germline V lookup: CDR1 ENHRY, CDR2 SYGVKD. Trimming took 3 bases from V and 0 from J, leaving 11 bases between them. The CDR3 nucleotides read TGTGCCATCAGTGACAGGGATCGGTCAACTAATGAAAAACTGTTTTTT. It specifies CAISDRDRSTNEKLFF.

This sequence joins TRBV24-1 and TRBJ2-1; D is perhaps TRBD1 (5 bases). CDR3 length: 17 amino acids. Germline V gene data show CDR1 as KGHDR and CDR2 as SFDVKD. The V and J ends lost 9 bases and 0 bases respectively, with 20 bases between them. The CDR3 spells CATGDSYAQGSYNEQFF. The CDR3 nucleotides read TGTGCCACCGGGGATAGCTACGCGCAGGGCTCCTACAATGAGCAGTTCTTC.

This rearrangement joins TRBV2 to TRBJ1-5; maybe TRBD1 (5 bases). The CDR3 consists of 13 residues. V dropped 8 bases and J dropped 5 bases, with 13 bases sitting between them. The V gene's germline CDR1 is SNHLY and CDR2 FYNNEI. As DNA, the CDR3 is TGTGCCAGCTGCGTGGGGCGTTATCAGCCCCAGCATTTT. It is translated as CASCVGRYQPQHF.

The V and J genes are TRBV7-2 and TRBJ2-7, with 7 positions matching TRBD1. The CDR3 covers 15 residues. Germline V lookup: CDR1 SGHTA, CDR2 FQGNSA. The V gene end was trimmed by 6 bases and the J gene end by 6 bases; junction bases not matched to a gene: 14. In DNA form, the CDR3 reads TGTGCCAGCAGACGAACCGGGACAGCCATCGGCGAGCAGTACTTC. Protein: CASRRTGTAIGEQYF.

The chain recombines TRBV15 with TRBJ2-3, with TRBD2 as a possible D gene (5 bases). Deletions cut 4 bases from V and 2 bases from J, with 16 bases between. CDR1 and CDR2 (germline): LNHNV, YYDKDF (reference sequence). The CDR3 contains 16 residues. CDR3 DNA sequence: TGTGCCACCAGCATTAATGAGCGGAAGGACACAGATACGCAGTATTTT. This encodes CATSINERKDTDTQYF.

CDR3 DNA sequence: TGTGCCAGCTCAGAGGTAATCTCCTACGAGCAGTACTTC. It yields the protein CASSEVISYEQYF. The rearrangement joins TRBV18 to TRBJ2-7, with D hard to call. V shed 5 bases and J shed 0 bases, with 8 bases lying between them. There are 13 residues in the CDR3. The germline gives CDR1 KGHSH, CDR2 LQKENI.

This clone was observed a few times. The chain uses TRBV18 and TRBJ1-4; D is unresolved. The V gene lost 1 base and the J gene lost 2 bases, with 11 bases spanning the gap. The CDR3 is 16 amino acids. Germline CDR1 is KGHSH and CDR2 is LQKENI. This chain's CDR3 is CASSPQQTSTNEKLFF. DNA of the CDR3: TGTGCCAGCTCACCACAACAGACCTCCACTAATGAAAAACTGTTTTTT.

The chain combines TRBV9 with TRBJ2-4, with TRBD1 matching over 8 bases. Trimming removed 2 bases from V and 6 bases from J; junction bases left unmatched: 4. Per germline, CDR1 SGDLS and CDR2 YYNGEE. This CDR3 contains 14 residues. This CDR3 is CASSVSGQGNIQYF. For the CDR3, the DNA is TGTGCCAGCAGCGTGAGTGGACAGGGAAACATTCAGTACTTC.

This chain uses TRBV3-1 (or the pseudogene TRBV3-2) with TRBJ2-4, with 10 bases that match TRBD2. J was trimmed by 4 bases and V by 3 bases; bases with no gene match: 6. This CDR3 contains 16 residues. Germline-derived CDR1 and CDR2 are LGHDT and YNNKEL (reference sequence). The CDR3 is CASSHTGTSVKNIQYF. As DNA, the CDR3 is TGTGCCAGCAGCCACACCGGGACTAGCGTTAAAAACATTCAGTACTTC.

In this sample, this clone turned up a few times. This chain joins TRBV5-1 and TRBJ2-7; TRBD1 might be the D (6 bases). The V end lost 4 bases, the J end lost 1 base, and 12 bases lay between the germline ends. Germline V gene lookup returns CDR1 SGHRS and CDR2 YFSETQ. CDR3 size: 14 residues. As DNA, the CDR3 is TGCGCCAGCAGCCCCAGGGGTGGGTCCTACGAGCAGTACTTC. Translating it yields CASSPRGGSYEQYF.